The source of this TCR beta chain is a study of regulatory T cells in long-lasting Graves disease. Time point specified: newly diagnosed GD, antithyroid drugs for less than 3 months. From PBMCs, RNA was extracted and then used to make the TCR library. This CDR3 comprises 15 residues. CDR1 is SGHTA, CDR2 FQGNSA, per germline. The trim removed 5 bases at V and 5 bases at J, leaving 7 bases unmatched. TCR beta libraries were built with iRepertoire HTBI primers and Arm-PCR of CDR3 regions. TCRdb independently ran MiXCR on the multiplex PCR reads; one entry per CDR3 protein. The data show approximately 230,000 distinct CDR3 sequences, approximately 16% seen once.

Sample: peripheral blood mononuclear cells (PBMCs), taken at new diagnosis, from a patient treated with antithyroid drugs. V usage is TRBV7-2 and J usage is TRBJ2-2; 8 bases agree with TRBD1. This TCR was sampled from a female donor with Graves disease. The CDR3 here is CASSLGQALTGELFF. For the CDR3, the DNA is TGTGCCAGCAGCCTGGGACAGGCTCTGACCGGGGAGCTGTTTTTT. Complete variable domain (other parts from reference TRBV7-2 and TRBJ2-2): GAGVSQSPSNKVTEKGKDVELRCDPISGHTALYWYRQSLGQGLEFLIYFQGNSAPDKSGLPSDRFSAERTGGSVSTLTIQRTQQEDSAVYLCASSLGQALTGELFFGEGSRLTVL.